This TCR beta chain was sequenced in a study of shared clonotypes between healthy human individuals. This CDR3 has 16 residues. Germline values: CDR1 LGHNA, CDR2 YSLEER. The V end lost 0 bases, the J end lost 6 bases, and 15 bases lay between the germline ends. Overall study results and limits: Across four donors, naive CD4 shared roughly 5%, naive CD8 more than 3%, memory CD4 roughly 2.3%, memory CD8 0.4% to 0.5%.

The deep-level immunoSEQ assay was used. Sorted-subset replicate PCR reactions contained roughly 200 ng DNA, corresponding to some 29,000 T cell genomes. Authors' processing steps: ImmunoSEQ output lacked quality scores and full-length reads, limiting matched filtering. The protocol was immunoSEQ multiplex PCR, while the TCRdb copy is restricted to in-frame clones and leaves out a portion. Clone size and the V and J calls come from that table; the DNA yielded D and trimming. This sample has over 800,000 clones, with 80% to 95% found just once. As for this clone: What it binds is not known.

Naive CD8 cells, CD45RO-negative and positively selected for CCR7, excluded terminally differentiated effector memory CD45RA+ cells. The genes are TRBV4-3 and TRBJ1-5; TRBD1 is a possible D gene (6 bases). Sequenced: naive CD8+ T cells sorted from blood. This sequence originates from a young man in good health. Here the CDR3 reads CASSQDSRGLTQPQHF. The CDR3 coding sequence is TGCGCCAGCAGCCAAGATTCCAGGGGCCTGACTCAGCCCCAGCATTTT.